The 10 T cell receptor beta chains in this list originate from one sample, sequenced in a study of T-cell memory formation after mild COVID-19. Using its own MiXCR run on the 5' RACE reads, TCRdb lists one record per CDR3 protein. The sample shows about 400,000 distinct CDR3 sequences, approximately 16% of them seen only once. Sequenced material: PBMCs or a T cell subset sorted from them (not recorded which). All receptors derive from a man between 18 and 29 years old who had mild COVID-19 (a few samples of this study predate the infection). Cell type and time point are not known.

This clonotype was counted once. The CDR3 sequence is CASSRQGSALHF. The CDR3 DNA follows: TGTGCCAGCAGTCGACAGGGTTCTGCCCTCCACTTT. The chain recombines TRBV6-6 with TRBJ1-6; 7 bases map to TRBD1. V lost 5 bases, J lost 14 bases, and 6 bases stayed unmatched. The germline V gene encodes CDR1 MNHNY and CDR2 SVGAGI (reference sequence). The CDR3 runs to 12 residues.

The gene calls are TRBV4-3 and TRBJ1-2; tentative D call: TRBD1 (6 bases). The CDR3 contains 14 residues. Germline CDR1 reads LGHNA; CDR2 reads YSLEER. V was shortened by 1 base and J by 8 bases, with 14 bases between the two germline ends. The CDR3 sequence: CASSQGRGPGGYTF. CDR3 nucleotide sequence: TGCGCCAGCAGCCAAGGCAGGGGCCCGGGAGGCTACACCTTC.

The gene calls are TRBV6-2 or TRBV6-3 and TRBJ2-1; 9 positions match TRBD2. This CDR3 comprises 15 residues. V shed 6 bases, J shed 3 bases, and the junction held 6 bases outside the gene matches. Germline V gene data show CDR1 as MNHEY and CDR2 as SVGEGT. The CDR3 here is CASSQLAGLYNEQFF. CDR3 in DNA: TGTGCCAGCAGCCAACTAGCGGGCCTCTACAATGAGCAGTTCTTC.

This chain joins TRBV29-1 and TRBJ2-1, with 10 positions matching TRBD2. CDR3 size: 13 residues. CDR1 and CDR2 from the germline V gene are SQVTM and ANQGSEA. The junction had 4 bases not matched to a gene; V was cut back by 3 bases and J by 8 bases. DNA of the CDR3: TGCAGCGTTGACGGGACTAGCGTCTATGAGCAGTTCTTC. Translated: CSVDGTSVYEQFF.

This chain links TRBV9 with TRBJ1-1, with D hard to call. The CDR3 loop spans 14 amino acids. Trimming shortened V by 0 bases and J by 2 bases, and 8 bases separated the two germline ends. Germline assignment: CDR1 SGDLS and CDR2 YYNGEE. CDR3 nucleotides: TGTGCCAGCAGCGTAGCTCAAGGTAACACTGAAGCTTTCTTT. This sequence encodes CASSVAQGNTEAFF.

Here the CDR3 reads CASSPDRVGTGELFF. Here the CDR3 DNA reads TGTGCCAGCAGTCCAGACAGGGTTGGCACCGGGGAGCTGTTTTTT. This chain joins TRBV7-2 and TRBJ2-2; 7 bases map to TRBD1. The germline CDR1 and CDR2 sequences are SGHTA and FQGNSA. The CDR3 is 15 residues long. Unmatched junction bases numbered 8, after V lost 6 bases and J lost 4 bases.

This clonotype turned up a few times. Germline and junction disagree at one end, which may indicate a read error. The chain uses TRBV6-5 and TRBJ2-3; D perhaps matches TRBD2 (6 bases). The length of the CDR3 is 14 residues. The germline gives CDR1 MNHEY, CDR2 SVGAGI. The CDR3 DNA reads as TGTGCCAGCACTTACGGAGGGCCCGTTGGGACGCAGTATTTT. It specifies CASTYGGPVGTQYF.

The V gene is TRBV5-5, the J gene TRBJ1-3, with 9 bases fitting TRBD1. With 0 bases clipped from V and 4 bases from J, the junction kept 5 bases outside the gene matches. This CDR3 spans 16 amino acids. Germline CDR1 is SGHKS and CDR2 is YYEKEE (reference sequence). Written as DNA, the CDR3 is TGTGCCAGCAGCTTGGCACAGGGGGCGCCGGGAAACACCATATATTTT. Its translation is CASSLAQGAPGNTIYF.

This chain links TRBV6-5 with TRBJ1-2, with D uncertain. CDR1 MNHEY and CDR2 SVGAGI come from the germline V gene. This CDR3 is built from 15 residues. The V end lost 0 bases, the J end lost 5 bases, and 13 bases lay between the germline ends. CDR3 sequence reads: CASSYSPLLGYGYTF. As DNA, the CDR3 is TGTGCCAGCAGTTACTCACCCCTTCTTGGGTATGGCTACACCTTC.

The V and J genes are TRBV6-5 and TRBJ2-7; 9 nucleotides match TRBD1. The CDR3 runs to 15 residues. The germline gives CDR1 MNHEY, CDR2 SVGAGI. Trimming at V came to 6 bases and at J to 3 bases, leaving 9 bases not matched to a gene. The CDR3 reads CASRLYPGQGYEQYV. In DNA form, the CDR3 reads TGTGCCAGCAGACTCTATCCGGGACAGGGCTACGAGCAGTACGTC.